Each of the 15 T cell receptor beta chains below was sequenced from the same sample in a study of regulatory dendritic cells for organ transplantation (dated by TCRdb to 2016 to 2017). Preparation of the library involved the immunoSEQ multiplex PCR assay. The clones in this table, taken by TCRdb from immuneACCESS, are in-frame only. Not every clone is retained; where verified, under half of the shortfall comes from an unresolved V gene, and the cause of the rest is unknown. Counted in this sample were about 11,000 clones; roughly 70% of them appeared once. The leading ten clones occupy about 2.6% of the sample. No antigen is known for these receptors. Sorted T cell subsets were CFSE-labeled and co-cultured for around five days with allogeneic regulatory or mature dendritic cells at a 1:10 DC:T ratio. Material for sequencing was memory CD4+ T cells from blood cultured with regulatory dendritic cells. The sample's cell subset or site label, decoded: CD45RO+ memory T cells. These receptors all stem from a human donor in good health.

The chain joins TRBV10-2 to TRBJ1-1; TRBD1 is a possible D gene (6 bases). Trimming pared 1 base from V and 5 bases from J, leaving 17 bases between. The CDR3 has 16 amino acids. CDR1 WSHSY and CDR2 SAAADI come from the germline V gene. The CDR3 bases are TGCGCCAGCAGTGAGTTGGATAAAGGGGGATGGACTGAAGCTTTCTTT. Translation: CASSELDKGGWTEAFF.

This clone was counted a single time. CDR3 region: CASSLVGGVDEQYF. The CDR3 coding sequence is TGTGCCAGCAGCTTAGTCGGGGGGGTTGACGAGCAGTACTTC. The rearrangement uses TRBV7-6 and TRBJ2-7, with 8 bases lining up with TRBD2. CDR3 length equals 14 residues. CDR1 and CDR2 (germline): SGHVS, FNYEAQ. Trimming removed 1 base from V and 5 bases from J; junction bases left unmatched: 4.

This clone was observed a single time. V gene TRBV7-2 combines with J gene TRBJ2-1; 7 bases map to TRBD2. This CDR3 spans 16 amino acids. Losses at the gene ends were 5 bases for V and 8 bases for J; bases not matched to a gene: 15. Germline CDR1 SGHTA, CDR2 FQGNSA. The CDR3 DNA follows: TGTGCCAGCAGCCCCCCGGGCGGGGCGGGGGTGTATGAGCAGTTCTTC. Its translation: CASSPPGGAGVYEQFF.

As for this clone: Other nucleotide sequences in the sample specify the same CDR3. The rearrangement joins TRBV4-1 to TRBJ2-5; 10 nucleotides line up with TRBD2. Per the germline V gene, CDR1 is MGHRA and CDR2 is YSYEKL. This CDR3 spans 17 amino acids. V trimming: 1 base; J trimming: 5 bases; junction bases outside the gene matches: 10. The CDR3 sequence: CASSQVSSGGARETQYF. The CDR3 DNA reads TGCGCCAGCAGCCAAGTTTCCAGCGGGGGGGCCCGGGAGACCCAGTACTTC.

V gene TRBV19 combines with J gene TRBJ2-1; TRBD2 might be the D (6 bases). Per the germline V gene, CDR1 is LNHDA and CDR2 is SQIVND (reference sequence). Deletions cut 6 bases from V and 9 bases from J, with 15 bases between. The CDR3 contains 13 residues. The CDR3 protein is CASSGPSESEQFF. Written as DNA, the CDR3 is TGTGCCAGTAGCGGCCCTAGCGAGAGTGAGCAGTTCTTC.

This clone was recorded once. The chain uses TRBV5-6 and TRBJ2-3; D perhaps matches TRBD2 (5 bases). CDR3 length: 15 amino acids. CDR1 is SGHDT, CDR2 YYEEEE, per germline. Trimming left V 2 bases short and J 1 base short, with 11 bases between. Here the CDR3 reads CASSFIGERTDTQYF. CDR3 nucleotide sequence: TGTGCCAGCAGCTTCATCGGGGAGCGCACAGATACGCAGTATTTT.

The rearrangement uses TRBV4-1 and TRBJ1-4; TRBD1 agrees at 8 bases. The CDR3 totals 14 residues. V was clipped by 0 bases and J by 9 bases; unmatched bases: 3. In germline, CDR1 is MGHRA, CDR2 YSYEKL. CDR3 sequence: CASSQEWDRQKLFF. For the CDR3, the DNA is TGCGCCAGCAGCCAAGAGTGGGACAGGCAAAAACTGTTTTTT.

This clone was counted only a few times. The chain uses TRBV6-5 and TRBJ1-6; the match to TRBD1 covers 10 bases. This CDR3 is built from 14 residues. J lost 10 bases, V lost 8 bases, and 8 bases had no gene match. Germline V CDR1 and CDR2: MNHEY, SVGAGI. For the CDR3, the DNA is TGTGCCAGCGTGCCTAGGACAGGGGGATCACCCCTCCACTTT. Translating it yields CASVPRTGGSPLHF.

This rearrangement joins TRBV18 to TRBJ1-3; D gene uncertain. V was cut by 2 bases and J by 0 bases, with 14 bases left in between. This CDR3 region has 17 residues. The germline CDR1 and CDR2 sequences are KGHSH and LQKENI. The CDR3 loop is CASSPYSPRTSGNTIYF. The CDR3 nucleotides are TGTGCCAGCTCACCATACAGTCCTCGCACCTCTGGAAACACCATATATTTT.

The chain uses TRBV7-2 and TRBJ1-2; TRBD1 matches 10 bases. The J segment lost 4 bases and the V segment lost 4 bases, leaving 6 bases of the junction unmatched. Germline V gives CDR1 SGHTA, CDR2 FQGNSA. This CDR3 contains 15 residues. In nucleotides, the CDR3 is TGTGCCAGCAGCTCAGGGGGGGACAGGGGCTATGGCTACACCTTC. Its protein is CASSSGGDRGYGYTF.

The rearrangement joins TRBV25-1 to TRBJ2-7, with 10 bases identical to TRBD1. The CDR3 sequence is 14 residues long. Germline V gene data show CDR1 as MGHDK and CDR2 as SYGVNS. The trim removed 3 bases at V and 4 bases at J, leaving 3 bases unmatched. CDR3 DNA sequence: TGTGCCAGCAGTGAGGGACAGGGGTTTTACGAGCAGTACTTC. This codes for CASSEGQGFYEQYF.

The J gene is TRBJ2-7, the V gene TRBV6-5; 10 bases align to TRBD1. This CDR3 contains 15 residues. The germline V gene encodes CDR1 MNHEY and CDR2 SVGAGI. V lost 6 bases, J lost 3 bases, and 8 bases stayed unmatched. For the CDR3, the DNA is TGTGCCAGCAGCCGGAGGACAGGGGGACTCTACGAGCAGTACTTC. It encodes CASSRRTGGLYEQYF.

The chain combines TRBV5-1 with TRBJ2-3, with TRBD2 identical over 12 bases. CDR3 length: 16 residues. CDR1 and CDR2 from the germline V gene are SGHRS and YFSETQ. Trimming cost V 3 bases and J 2 bases; bases outside gene matches: 4. The CDR3 nucleotides are TGCGCCAGCAGCTCTGGACTAGCGGGGAACACAGATACGCAGTATTTT. As protein: CASSSGLAGNTDTQYF.

The CDR3 nucleotides read TGTGCCAGTAGTACCTACAGCGGGGGGGGCTACAATGAGCAGTTCTTC. It is translated as CASSTYSGGGYNEQFF. This rearrangement joins TRBV19 to TRBJ2-1; 10 nucleotides align to TRBD2. Germline assignment: CDR1 LNHDA and CDR2 SQIVND (reference sequence). V trimming: 4 bases; J trimming: 3 bases; junction bases outside the gene matches: 6. CDR3 length: 16 residues.

The chain is built from TRBV6-5 and TRBJ2-7; 7 bases align to TRBD1. V was clipped by 6 bases and J by 3 bases; unmatched bases: 8. The CDR3 consists of 14 residues. In germline, CDR1 is MNHEY, CDR2 SVGAGI. Written as DNA, the CDR3 is TGTGCCAGCAGGACCGGGACAGCGAGCTACGAGCAGTACTTC. Protein sequence: CASRTGTASYEQYF.